These 8 T cell receptor beta chains came from one sample sequenced in a study of blood T cell repertoires in COVID-19. Here immunoSEQ multiplex PCR was the method, and the copy in TCRdb shows in-frame clones only, minus some. The sample contains 200,000 to 250,000 clones, about 80% of which appear only once. Source material: peripheral blood. Receptor source: a man aged 25 to 45 who had recovered from COVID-19.

The V gene is TRBV18, the J gene TRBJ2-1; no reliable D call. Trimming took off 0 bases at V and 6 bases at J, with 12 bases between the two ends. CDR1 KGHSH and CDR2 LQKENI come from the germline V gene. The CDR3 is 15 residues long. The CDR3 region has the DNA TGTGCCAGCTCACCACCGTCACAGTGGATCAATGAGCAGTTCTTC. This codes for CASSPPSQWINEQFF.

The chain carries TRBV6-6 and TRBJ2-3; possible D gene TRBD2, 6 bases. CDR1 MNHNY and CDR2 SVGAGI come from the germline V gene (reference sequence). Trimming removed 7 bases from V and 5 bases from J, with 13 bases in between. The CDR3 runs to 13 residues. CDR3 nucleotide sequence: TGTGCCAGCATGGGCGGGGAAAAAGATACGCAGTATTTT. Translating it yields CASMGGEKDTQYF.

CDR3 bases: TGTGCCAGCAGTTTCAGGGGAAACACTGAAGCTTTCTTT. Translating it yields CASSFRGNTEAFF. V is TRBV6-2 or TRBV6-3 and J is TRBJ1-1; perhaps TRBD1 as D (6 bases). The germline V gene has CDR1 MNHEY and CDR2 SVGEGT. The V gene lost 4 bases and the J gene lost 2 bases, with 8 bases spanning the gap. The CDR3 consists of 13 residues.

The rearrangement links TRBV5-4 to TRBJ1-3; D is possibly TRBD1 (5 bases). The CDR3 covers 14 residues. Trimming took 2 bases from V and 4 from J, leaving 10 bases between them. The germline V gene has CDR1 SGHNT and CDR2 YYREEE (reference sequence). The CDR3 protein is CASSLSGFGNTIYF. DNA of the CDR3: TGTGCCAGCAGCTTATCAGGGTTCGGAAACACCATATATTTT.

In this sample, this clone turned up a few times. The rearrangement uses TRBV11-2 and TRBJ2-5, with D unclear. The germline V gene encodes CDR1 SGHAT and CDR2 FQNNGV. V was cut by 5 bases and J by 7 bases, with 20 bases left in between. The CDR3 is 15 residues long. The CDR3 is CASSGFSRPPRTQYF. CDR3 bases: TGTGCCAGCAGCGGTTTTAGCCGGCCTCCTAGGACCCAGTACTTC.

V and J are TRBV27 and TRBJ2-2; D might be TRBD2 (5 bases). Trimming pared 4 bases from V and 3 bases from J, leaving 9 bases between. CDR3 size: 14 residues. CDR1 and CDR2 from the germline V gene are MNHEY and SMNVEV (reference sequence). The DNA for the CDR3 is TGTGCCAGCAGTTCCGGACTGCACACCGGGGAGCTGTTTTTT. Translated, it gives CASSSGLHTGELFF.

This clone was detected only a few times. The J gene is TRBJ2-1, the V gene TRBV19, with D hard to call. Germline-derived CDR1 and CDR2 are LNHDA and SQIVND (reference sequence). The CDR3 has 16 residues. Trimming pared 6 bases from V and 0 bases from J, leaving 15 bases between. The CDR3 reads CASSPGARSSYNEQFF. CDR3 nucleotide sequence: TGTGCCAGTAGCCCAGGTGCGCGCAGCTCCTACAATGAGCAGTTCTTC.

The chain couples TRBV6-5 to TRBJ2-3, with a possible D match to TRBD2 (6 bases). This CDR3 region has 13 residues. V shed 2 bases and J shed 8 bases, with 11 bases lying between them. Germline V gene sequence: CDR1 MNHEY, CDR2 SVGAGI. CDR3 sequence (DNA): TGTGCCAGCAGTTACGGTAGCGGCGGTACGCAGTATTTT. Encoded protein: CASSYGSGGTQYF.